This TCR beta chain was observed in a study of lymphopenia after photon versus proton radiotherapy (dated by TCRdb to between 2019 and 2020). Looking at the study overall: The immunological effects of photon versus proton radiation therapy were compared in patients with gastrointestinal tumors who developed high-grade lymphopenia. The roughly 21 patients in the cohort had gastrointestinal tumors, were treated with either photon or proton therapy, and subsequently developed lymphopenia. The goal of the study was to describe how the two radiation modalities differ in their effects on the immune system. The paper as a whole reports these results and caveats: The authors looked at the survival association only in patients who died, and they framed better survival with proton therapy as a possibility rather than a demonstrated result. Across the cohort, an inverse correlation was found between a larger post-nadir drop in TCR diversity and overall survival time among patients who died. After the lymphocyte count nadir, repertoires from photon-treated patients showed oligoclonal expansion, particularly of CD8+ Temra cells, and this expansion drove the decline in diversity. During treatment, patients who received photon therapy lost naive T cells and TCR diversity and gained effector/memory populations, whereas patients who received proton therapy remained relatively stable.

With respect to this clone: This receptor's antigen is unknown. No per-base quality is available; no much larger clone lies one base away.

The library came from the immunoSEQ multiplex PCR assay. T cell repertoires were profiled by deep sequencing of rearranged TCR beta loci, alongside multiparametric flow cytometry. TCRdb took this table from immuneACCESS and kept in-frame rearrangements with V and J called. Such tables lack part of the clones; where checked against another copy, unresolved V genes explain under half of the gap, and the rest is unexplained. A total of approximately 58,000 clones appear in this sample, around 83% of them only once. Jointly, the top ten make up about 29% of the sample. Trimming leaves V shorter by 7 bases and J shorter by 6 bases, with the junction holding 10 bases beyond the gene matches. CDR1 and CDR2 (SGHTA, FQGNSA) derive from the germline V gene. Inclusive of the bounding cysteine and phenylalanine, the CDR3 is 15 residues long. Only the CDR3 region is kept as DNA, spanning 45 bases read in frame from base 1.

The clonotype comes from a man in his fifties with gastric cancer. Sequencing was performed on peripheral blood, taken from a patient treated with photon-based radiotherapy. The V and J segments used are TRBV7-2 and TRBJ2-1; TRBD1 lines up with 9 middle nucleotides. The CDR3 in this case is CASIAPDRGGNEQFF. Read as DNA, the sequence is TGTGCCAGCATTGCCCCGGACAGGGGCGGCAATGAGCAGTTCTTC. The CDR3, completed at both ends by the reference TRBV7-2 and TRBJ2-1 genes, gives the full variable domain GAGVSQSPSNKVTEKGKDVELRCDPISGHTALYWYRQSLGQGLEFLIYFQGNSAPDKSGLPSDRFSAERTGGSVSTLTIQRTQQEDSAVYLCASIAPDRGGNEQFFGPGTRLTVL.